The sample holds one count of the clone carrying this TCR beta chain. As yet, its antigen is unknown. The sample originates from a study of Graves' ophthalmopathy and Graves' hyperthyroidism. Amplifying from RNA transcripts, the study obtained TCR beta CDR3 regions. In the first round, RT-PCR was carried out with HTBI primers, and a multiplex PCR formed the second round. A single record per CDR3 protein comes from TCRdb applying MiXCR to the multiplex PCR reads. The sample lists about 640,000 distinct CDR3 sequences, about two fifths seen once, with more than 2.5% in the top ten. Moderate-to-severe activity, CAS ≥3, NOSPECS ≥4 and duration under 3 months were recorded for donors with ophthalmopathy. In this cohort, patients with other autoimmune diseases, uncontrolled infections, pregnancy or lactation were excluded. As the starting material, around 10 ml of fresh peripheral blood yielded the PBMCs.

The study, taken as a whole, reports: The model reached 65% to 71% sensitivity and roughly 72% specificity for predicting ophthalmopathy progression.

The CDR3 totals 14 residues. Germline CDR1 LNHNV, CDR2 YYDKDF (reference sequence). J lost 7 bases, V lost 1 base, and 3 bases had no gene match. The chain carries TRBV15 and TRBJ1-2, with 10 bases identical to TRBD1. This sequence originates from an adult man with Graves' ophthalmopathy. Sequences were obtained from peripheral blood. The CDR3 here is CATSRATGGSGYTF. In nucleotides, the CDR3 is TGTGCCACCAGCAGAGCGACAGGGGGCAGTGGCTACACCTTC.